These 30 T cell receptor beta chains were sequenced from one sample in a study of cytotoxic CD8 clonotypes in ibrutinib-treated CLL. Profiling relied on immunoSEQ multiplex PCR, and the TCRdb table lists in-frame clones only, not all of them. The table includes approximately 45,000 clones, roughly 76% detected once. The specimen comprised PBMCs, sampled after 12 months of ibrutinib treatment. Source of these receptors: a human donor with chronic lymphocytic leukemia.

This chain uses TRBV5-1 with TRBJ1-4, with 9 bases matching TRBD1. Per germline, CDR1 SGHRS and CDR2 YFSETQ. This CDR3 is built from 18 residues. The trim removed 0 bases at V and 7 bases at J, leaving 13 bases unmatched. CDR3: CASSLDFGTGPRGEKLFF. The CDR3 DNA sequence: TGCGCCAGCAGCTTGGATTTCGGGACAGGGCCGCGCGGTGAAAAACTGTTTTTT.

This clone was detected only a few times. This chain uses TRBV28 with TRBJ1-2; 9 bases fit TRBD1. V shed 5 bases, J shed 7 bases, and the junction held 8 bases outside the gene matches. Germline-derived CDR1 and CDR2 are MDHEN and SYDVKM. CDR3 length: 14 amino acids. This CDR3 reads CASSHLTGGVGYTF. For the CDR3, the DNA is TGTGCCAGCAGTCACCTGACAGGGGGTGTTGGCTACACCTTC.

This chain links TRBV7-8 with TRBJ2-2; maybe TRBD1 (5 bases). Per germline, CDR1 SGHVS and CDR2 FQNEAQ. CDR3 length: 14 residues. The V gene lost 2 bases and the J gene lost 6 bases, with 10 bases spanning the gap. CDR3 coding DNA: TGTGCCAGCAGCTTAATGGGGCTTGCCGGGGAGCTGTTTTTT. Translating it yields CASSLMGLAGELFF.

This clone came up once. The chain has TRBV7-3 and TRBJ2-2; 15 bases agree with TRBD2. V gave up 5 bases and J gave up 7 bases; unmatched junction bases: 17. The length of the CDR3 is 20 residues. CDR1 and CDR2 (germline): SGHTA, FQGTGA. The CDR3 region is CASSPNPGLAGGGKVGELFF. As DNA, the CDR3 is TGTGCCAGCAGCCCCAATCCGGGACTAGCGGGGGGCGGGAAAGTCGGGGAGCTGTTTTTT.

The chain couples TRBV6-7 to TRBJ2-5, with D possibly matching TRBD1 (6 bases). TRBV6-7 is recorded as an ORF, its role being uncertain. The CDR3 length is 18 residues. With 2 bases removed from V and 2 bases from J, the gap between germline ends came to 21 bases. The CDR3 bases are TGTGCCAGCAGTTACGGCCGCAGGGGAGTCATCAGGCAAGAGACCCAGTACTTC. Its protein is CASSYGRRGVIRQETQYF.

The CDR3 loop reads CASSRVVYSGKLFF. The CDR3 coding sequence is TGTGCCAGCAGCCGCGTGGTGTATTCAGGGAAACTGTTTTTT. The gene calls are TRBV28 and TRBJ1-4; D possibly corresponds to TRBD1 (5 bases). Trimming left V 6 bases short and J 11 bases short, with 19 bases between. Per the germline V gene, CDR1 is MDHEN and CDR2 is SYDVKM. This CDR3 contains 14 residues.

The J gene is TRBJ1-4, the V gene TRBV5-1; D is perhaps TRBD1 (6 bases). Per germline, CDR1 SGHRS and CDR2 YFSETQ. Trimming cost V 3 bases and J 4 bases, with 16 bases left between them. The CDR3 is 16 amino acids. The CDR3 coding sequence is TGCGCCAGCAGCTCGGACAGAACGGGGGATAATGAAAAACTGTTTTTT. Its translation is CASSSDRTGDNEKLFF.

This clone was detected only a few times. The genes are TRBV27 and TRBJ2-6, with TRBD1 matching over 7 bases. There are 16 residues in the CDR3. The V and J ends lost 5 bases and 3 bases, in that order; junction bases with no gene match: 7. Germline values: CDR1 MNHEY, CDR2 SMNVEV (reference sequence). CDR3 protein: CASSRDSSFGANVLTF. DNA of the CDR3: TGTGCCAGCAGTCGGGACAGCTCGTTTGGGGCCAACGTCCTGACTTTC.

The gene calls are TRBV10-3 and TRBJ1-5; 9 nucleotides align to TRBD1. The CDR3 loop spans 14 amino acids. V shed 4 bases, J shed 7 bases, and the junction held 5 bases outside the gene matches. The germline gives CDR1 ENHRY, CDR2 SYGVKD. The CDR3 DNA follows: TGTGCCATCAGTGGCAGACAGGGGGAGCAGCCCCAGCATTTT. Translation gives CAISGRQGEQPQHF.

V is TRBV27 and J is TRBJ2-1, with 9 bases fitting TRBD1. The ends lost 8 bases at V and 7 bases at J; junction bases unmatched: 6. CDR1 and CDR2 (germline): MNHEY, SMNVEV (reference sequence). The CDR3 is 13 residues long. The CDR3 DNA follows: TGTGCCAGCCTGGACAGGGGTCGGAATGAGCAGTTCTTC. Its translation: CASLDRGRNEQFF.

This clone occurred once. The chain uses TRBV29-1 and TRBJ2-1; 7 bases fit TRBD1. Germline V CDR1 and CDR2: SQVTM, ANQGSEA. Trimming cost V 6 bases and J 8 bases; bases outside gene matches: 7. The CDR3 length is 12 residues. The CDR3 spells CSVGSTGYEQFF. The CDR3 DNA is TGCAGCGTGGGGTCGACAGGGTATGAGCAGTTCTTC.

This chain joins TRBV5-1 and TRBJ2-5, with a tentative D call TRBD2 (5 bases). The CDR3 has 16 residues. The germline V gene encodes CDR1 SGHRS and CDR2 YFSETQ. Trimming took 0 bases from V and 4 from J, leaving 16 bases between them. Here the CDR3 DNA reads TGCGCCAGCAGCTTGGGCCGGAGGCTGGACTTAGAGACCCAGTACTTC. Translation gives CASSLGRRLDLETQYF.

The chain employs TRBV28 and TRBJ2-3; TRBD2 agrees at 8 bases. Per the germline V gene, CDR1 is MDHEN and CDR2 is SYDVKM. The CDR3 extends over 17 amino acids. V trimming: 4 bases; J trimming: 2 bases; junction bases outside the gene matches: 11. The CDR3 nucleotides read TGTGCCAGCAGTTCGCCCCGCGGGGGGACCTTCACAGATACGCAGTATTTT. Protein product: CASSSPRGGTFTDTQYF.

V usage is TRBV18 and J usage is TRBJ2-3; 8 positions match TRBD1. V shed 8 bases and J 3 bases; nucleotides not matched to a gene: 7. This CDR3 has 14 residues. Germline lookup yields CDR1 KGHSH and CDR2 LQKENI. CDR3 sequence reads: CASGQGWETDTQYF. The CDR3, as DNA: TGTGCCAGCGGACAGGGATGGGAGACAGATACGCAGTATTTT. Full variable domain (missing parts from reference TRBV18 and TRBJ2-3): NAGVMQNPRHLVRRRGQEARLRCSPMKGHSHVYWYRQLPEEGLKFMVYLQKENIIDESGMPKERFSAEFPKEGPSILRIQQVVRGDSAAYFCASGQGWETDTQYFGPGTRLTVL.

The rearrangement joins TRBV6-5 to TRBJ2-7; D perhaps matches TRBD1 (5 bases). This CDR3 is 12 amino acids long. CDR1 is MNHEY, CDR2 SVGAGI, per germline. With 8 bases removed from V and 4 bases from J, the gap between germline ends came to 12 bases. CDR3 protein: CASDSDAYEQYF. CDR3 in DNA: TGTGCCAGCGACAGCGACGCATACGAGCAGTACTTC.

The chain carries TRBV6-1 and TRBJ1-1; D call uncertain. V was trimmed by 6 bases and J by 1 base, leaving 9 bases between them. The CDR3 extends over 13 amino acids. The V gene's germline CDR1 is MNHNS and CDR2 SASEGT. The CDR3, as DNA: TGTGCCAGCAGGAGGGTTTCGAACACTGAAGCTTTCTTT. This translates into CASRRVSNTEAFF.

This clone has just a few counts. Other DNA sequences from this sample encode an identical CDR3 as well. V is TRBV9 and J is TRBJ1-1, with D hard to call. CDR1 is SGDLS and CDR2 is YYNGEE in the germline V gene. The ends were cut back, 0 bases at V and 1 base at J, with 7 bases in the middle. The CDR3 is made up of 14 amino acids. The CDR3 spells CASSVGTANTEAFF. CDR3 bases: TGTGCCAGCAGCGTAGGAACAGCGAACACTGAAGCTTTCTTT.

This clone was counted only a few times. The chain couples TRBV7-3 to TRBJ2-1; D uncertain. Germline CDR1 is SGHTA and CDR2 is FQGTGA. The CDR3 covers 17 residues. Trimming took 5 bases from V and 6 from J, leaving 23 bases between them. The CDR3 spells CASSRRSGDLVGNEQFF. In DNA form, the CDR3 reads TGTGCCAGCAGCCGCCGGAGTGGTGACTTAGTTGGCAATGAGCAGTTCTTC. Complete variable domain (other parts from reference TRBV7-3 and TRBJ2-1): GAGVSQTPSNKVTEKGKYVELRCDPISGHTALYWYRQSLGQGPEFLIYFQGTGAADDSGLPNDRFFAVRPEGSVSTLKIQRTERGDSAVYLCASSRRSGDLVGNEQFFGPGTRLTVL.

This rearrangement joins TRBV7-3 to TRBJ2-7; D is unclear. The germline V gene encodes CDR1 SGHTA and CDR2 FQGTGA. The CDR3 has 14 residues. V lost 1 base to trimming and J lost 3 bases, with 10 bases between them. CDR3 residues: CASSLSAIIYEQYF. Here the CDR3 DNA reads TGTGCCAGCAGCTTAAGTGCTATCATCTACGAGCAGTACTTC.

This sequence joins TRBV7-4 and TRBJ2-7; 7 bases are a match to TRBD1. In germline, CDR1 is SGHVT, CDR2 SQSDAQ. The CDR3 contains 14 residues. J gave up 3 bases and V 3 bases, and 5 bases lay outside the gene matches. CDR3 bases: TGTGCCAGCAGCTTCCCCCGGGACAGCTACGAGCAGTACTTC. Translated: CASSFPRDSYEQYF.

This chain links TRBV29-1 with TRBJ1-4; D gene ambiguous. V shed 4 bases and J shed 6 bases, with 3 bases lying between them. This CDR3 is built from 10 residues. The germline gives CDR1 SQVTM, CDR2 ANQGSEA. The CDR3 DNA reads as TGCAGCGTTGGGGATGAAAAACTGTTTTTT. Translation: CSVGDEKLFF.

The rearrangement joins TRBV18 to TRBJ2-2; D is unclear. Germline V CDR1 and CDR2: KGHSH, LQKENI. There are 14 residues in the CDR3. With 2 bases removed from V and 0 bases from J, the gap between germline ends came to 4 bases. Here the CDR3 DNA reads TGTGCCAGCTCACCAGGAACGAACACCGGGGAGCTGTTTTTT. As protein: CASSPGTNTGELFF.

This clone appeared a few times. This chain joins TRBV4-1 and TRBJ2-2; the D gene is possibly TRBD1 (5 bases). This CDR3 has 16 residues. V was cut by 3 bases and J by 0 bases, with 11 bases left in between. Looked up from germline, CDR1 is MGHRA and CDR2 is YSYEKL. Here the CDR3 DNA reads TGCGCCAGCAGCCAGAGACAGTTCGCGAACACCGGGGAGCTGTTTTTT. Residues: CASSQRQFANTGELFF.

This clone was seen a handful of times. The chain couples TRBV7-9 to TRBJ2-7; no clear D gene. The CDR3 loop spans 12 amino acids. V was shortened by 5 bases and J by 3 bases, with 8 bases between the two germline ends. Germline V lookup: CDR1 SEHNR, CDR2 FQNEAQ (reference sequence). CDR3 bases: TGTGCCAGCAGCCAGGCCCTCTACGAGCAGTACTTC. Translation gives CASSQALYEQYF.

In its sample, this clone was seen once. One end of the junction is discordant with germline, which a read error may explain. The chain is built from TRBV7-6 and TRBJ1-3; a weak D match, TRBD1 (5 bases). This CDR3 contains 14 residues. CDR1 and CDR2 (germline): SGHVS, FNYEAQ. CDR3 nucleotide sequence: TGTGCCAGCAGTTTAGGGGTAGCGGGAAACACCATATATTTT. This encodes CASSLGVAGNTIYF.

The rearrangement links TRBV18 to TRBJ1-2; 8 bases are shared with TRBD1. The length of the CDR3 is 14 residues. The germline gives CDR1 KGHSH, CDR2 LQKENI. The V and J ends lost 2 bases and 8 bases, in that order; junction bases with no gene match: 7. CDR3 nucleotide sequence: TGTGCCAGCTCACCAGGGGGACAGGTCTCCGGCTACACCTTC. Amino acids: CASSPGGQVSGYTF.

This clone was observed a few times. An end of the junction does not agree with germline; a read error may underlie this. The gene calls are TRBV7-7 and TRBJ2-1; D gene uncertain. From germline, CDR1 is SSHAT and CDR2 FNYEAQ (reference sequence). This CDR3 contains 15 residues. Here the CDR3 DNA reads TGTGCTAGCAGCTTAGAGTACGGCAAATACAATGAGCAGTTCTTC. It yields the protein CASSLEYGKYNEQFF.

The V and J genes are TRBV5-1 and TRBJ2-5; D may correspond to TRBD1 or TRBD2 (5 bases each). The CDR3 covers 14 residues. The ends were cut back, 4 bases at V and 3 bases at J, with 13 bases in the middle. The germline gives CDR1 SGHRS, CDR2 YFSETQ. In nucleotides, the CDR3 is TGCGCCAGCAGCCAGGGACGTGGGGAAGAGACCCAGTACTTC. Encoded protein: CASSQGRGEETQYF. The full variable domain, rest sourced from reference TRBV5-1 and TRBJ2-5, is KAGVTQTPRYLIKTRGQQVTLSCSPISGHRSVSWYQQTPGQGLQFLFEYFSETQRNKGNFPGRFSGRQFSNSRSEMNVSTLELGDSALYLCASSQGRGEETQYFGPGTRLLVL.

V gene TRBV5-1 combines with J gene TRBJ1-4; unclear D gene. The CDR3 totals 13 residues. Trimming removed 3 bases from V and 7 bases from J, with 10 bases in between. In germline, CDR1 is SGHRS, CDR2 YFSETQ. DNA of the CDR3: TGCGCCAGCAGCTCCCTAGGAGGTGAAAAACTGTTTTTT. Encoded protein: CASSSLGGEKLFF.

Remarks on this clone: Germline is not matched at one junction end, which may reflect a read error. The chain is built from TRBV7-7 and TRBJ2-5; D is possibly TRBD1 or TRBD2 (5 bases each). This CDR3 contains 15 residues. The V gene's germline CDR1 is SSHAT and CDR2 FNYEAQ (reference sequence). The CDR3 loop reads CASSLGTKTQETQYF. The DNA of the CDR3 is TGTGCTAGCAGCTTAGGGACGAAAACTCAAGAGACCCAGTACTTC.